The 18 T cell receptor beta chains listed next were all sequenced from one sample in a study of blood T cell repertoires in COVID-19. Only in-frame clones appear in the TCRdb table, and some are missing; sequencing was by immunoSEQ multiplex PCR. Among more than 95,000 clones, roughly four fifths were seen once, and the ten largest hold 4.5% to 5.5%. The sequencing input was peripheral blood. These receptors came from a man between 60 and 75 years old with acute or convalescent COVID-19.

The chain combines TRBV7-3 with TRBJ2-3; TRBD1 aligns across 7 bases. This CDR3 is 15 amino acids long. The V and J ends lost 3 bases and 0 bases, in that order; junction bases with no gene match: 3. The V gene's germline CDR1 is SGHTA and CDR2 FQGTGA. The CDR3 spells CASSLTGSSTDTQYF. CDR3 nucleotide sequence: TGTGCCAGCAGCTTGACAGGGAGTAGCACAGATACGCAGTATTTT.

V is TRBV18 and J is TRBJ1-5, with 7 bases identical to TRBD1. CDR1 is KGHSH and CDR2 is LQKENI in the germline V gene. The length of the CDR3 is 19 residues. J gave up 0 bases and V 1 base, and 12 bases lay outside the gene matches. The CDR3 reads CASSPRAGGWQISNQPQHF. CDR3 sequence (DNA): TGTGCCAGCTCACCACGAGCAGGGGGTTGGCAAATTAGCAATCAGCCCCAGCATTTT.

This chain connects TRBV7-2 to TRBJ1-3; D gene unclear. Trimming cost V 6 bases and J 0 bases, with 6 bases left between them. CDR1 SGHTA and CDR2 FQGNSA come from the germline V gene. CDR3 length equals 13 residues. CDR3 sequence reads: CASSDNSGNTIYF. The CDR3 DNA reads as TGTGCCAGCAGTGACAACTCTGGAAACACCATATATTTT.

This CDR3 is CASRKDGAQNYGYTF. For the CDR3, the DNA is TGTGCCAGCAGGAAAGACGGAGCCCAAAACTATGGCTACACCTTC. V is TRBV27 and J is TRBJ1-2; no clear D. Germline CDR1 reads MNHEY; CDR2 reads SMNVEV (reference sequence). Trimming removed 6 bases from V and 2 bases from J, with 16 bases in between. The CDR3 length is 15 residues.

The chain couples TRBV30 to TRBJ1-5; possible D gene TRBD1, 5 bases. The CDR3 is made up of 13 amino acids. V was pared by 5 bases and J by 3 bases, with 11 bases between. CDR1 and CDR2 from the germline V gene are GTSNPN and SVGIG (reference sequence). This CDR3 reads CAWSGGDNQPQHF. CDR3 nucleotide sequence: TGTGCCTGGTCGGGGGGGGACAATCAGCCCCAGCATTTT.

V usage is TRBV5-6 and J usage is TRBJ1-2; 9 nucleotides line up with TRBD1. The germline CDR1 and CDR2 sequences are SGHDT and YYEEEE. The CDR3 contains 12 residues. Losses at the gene ends were 4 bases for V and 7 bases for J; bases not matched to a gene: 2. The CDR3 region is CASSRDRVGYTF. The CDR3 DNA is TGTGCCAGCAGCAGGGACAGGGTTGGCTACACCTTC.

This chain connects TRBV30 to TRBJ2-3; TRBD2 agrees at 7 bases. CDR3 length: 18 residues. CDR1 GTSNPN and CDR2 SVGIG come from the germline V gene (reference sequence). V trimming: 1 base; J trimming: 2 bases; junction bases outside the gene matches: 15. The CDR3 sequence: CAWSAPPGLRSPTDTQYF. The CDR3 DNA reads TGTGCCTGGAGTGCGCCTCCGGGACTAAGGTCCCCCACAGATACGCAGTATTTT.

In DNA, the CDR3 is TGTGCCAGCAGTTTATGGGCAGGGAATAGGCATGGCTACACCTTC. Amino acids: CASSLWAGNRHGYTF. The V call is TRBV27, the J call TRBJ1-2, with D perhaps matching TRBD1 (5 bases). Per germline, CDR1 MNHEY and CDR2 SMNVEV (reference sequence). The CDR3 totals 15 residues. Trimming removed 1 base from V and 6 bases from J, with 15 bases in between.

The CDR3 DNA reads TGTGCCAGCAGCCCCGGCCCAGGGGGCGCCGACACCGGGGAGCTGTTTTTT. It specifies CASSPGPGGADTGELFF. This rearrangement joins TRBV9 to TRBJ2-2, with 8 nucleotides matching TRBD1. CDR3 length: 17 residues. Looked up from germline, CDR1 is SGDLS and CDR2 is YYNGEE. The V segment lost 4 bases and the J segment 3 bases; nucleotides outside the gene matches: 11.

This clone came up a few times. The chain joins TRBV21-1 to TRBJ1-2; TRBD1 reflects the table's D call only, with no check against the DNA. TRBV21-1 is annotated as a pseudogene. The CDR3 sequence is 15 residues long. The CDR3 DNA reads as TGTGCCAGCAGCACCCGACAGGGGCGGGGGTATGGCTACACCTTC. This translates into CASSTRQGRGYGYTF.

This chain connects TRBV27 to TRBJ2-3, with TRBD2 matching 10 bases. Germline trimming cut 7 bases from V and 5 bases from J; bases unmatched to any gene: 9. The CDR3 is made up of 15 amino acids. Germline-derived CDR1 and CDR2 are MNHEY and SMNVEV (reference sequence). The CDR3 is CASTVAGGLGDTQYF. In DNA, the CDR3 is TGTGCCAGCACCGTAGCGGGGGGTCTGGGAGATACGCAGTATTTT.

The chain has TRBV6-5 and TRBJ2-7; 13 positions agree with TRBD2. Unmatched junction bases numbered 8, after V lost 6 bases and J lost 6 bases. Germline CDR1 is MNHEY and CDR2 is SVGAGI. The CDR3 contains 15 residues. For the CDR3, the DNA is TGTGCCAGCAGCCAGGGACTAGCGGGAAGGACCGAGCAGTACTTC. It encodes CASSQGLAGRTEQYF.

This chain joins TRBV18 and TRBJ1-2, with 7 positions matching TRBD1. Losses at the gene ends were 6 bases for V and 0 bases for J; bases not matched to a gene: 7. Per germline, CDR1 KGHSH and CDR2 LQKENI. The CDR3 consists of 15 residues. CDR3 bases: TGTGCCAGCTCGCCTGGGACAGCGACTAACTATGGCTACACCTTC. It translates to CASSPGTATNYGYTF.

V is TRBV18 and J is TRBJ1-2; TRBD1 aligns across 7 bases. The germline V gene encodes CDR1 KGHSH and CDR2 LQKENI. This CDR3 region has 13 residues. After removal of 5 bases from V and 7 bases from J, the junction contained 7 bases not matched to a gene. CDR3 nucleotides: TGTGCCAGCTCAGCCGACAGGGATTCTGGCTACACCTTC. Translation: CASSADRDSGYTF.

This sequence joins TRBV30 and TRBJ1-4; 10 nucleotides agree with TRBD1. J gave up 2 bases and V 8 bases, and 8 bases lay outside the gene matches. Germline CDR1 and CDR2: GTSNPN and SVGIG (reference sequence). The CDR3 extends over 15 amino acids. CDR3 loop: CAHGQGVGTNEKLFF. The CDR3 DNA reads as TGTGCCCATGGACAGGGGGTAGGGACTAATGAAAAACTGTTTTTT. The full variable domain, with the rest looked up from reference TRBV30 and TRBJ1-4, is SQTIHQWPATLVQPVGSPLSLECTVEGTSNPNLYWYRQAAGRGLQLLFYSVGIGQISSEVPQNLSASRPQDRQFILSSKKLLLSDSGFYLCAHGQGVGTNEKLFFGSGTQLSVL.

This clone has just a few counts. This chain uses TRBV19 with TRBJ2-1; D possibly corresponds to TRBD1 (6 bases). The length of the CDR3 is 14 residues. The V gene's germline CDR1 is LNHDA and CDR2 SQIVND (reference sequence). Deletions cut 4 bases from V and 6 bases from J, with 13 bases between. The CDR3 DNA follows: TGTGCCAGTAGTACCTATCAGGGGTCCAATGAGCAGTTCTTC. Translation gives CASSTYQGSNEQFF.

The J gene is TRBJ1-5, the V gene TRBV6-2 or TRBV6-3, with D perhaps TRBD1 (5 bases). The CDR3 is 14 amino acids. The V end lost 5 bases, the J end lost 1 base, and 9 bases lay between the germline ends. The germline gives CDR1 MNHEY, CDR2 SVGEGT. The CDR3 spells CASSGHMSNQPQHF. The CDR3 DNA is TGTGCCAGCAGTGGACATATGAGCAATCAGCCCCAGCATTTT.

The chain is built from TRBV3-1 (or the pseudogene TRBV3-2) and TRBJ1-2; D not resolved. Germline V lookup: CDR1 LGHDT, CDR2 YNNKEL (reference sequence). Trimming stripped 0 bases from V and 8 bases from J, with 13 bases between. The CDR3 covers 14 residues. The CDR3 coding sequence is TGTGCCAGCAGCCAAGAGAATGAGCGGCCGGGCTACACCTTC. It encodes CASSQENERPGYTF.